The clone carrying this T cell receptor beta chain has a handful of counts. Its specificity is not known. Findings and limits, study-wide: Tumor memory CD4+ T cell TCR gene usage was found to cluster with blood and lymph node memory CD4+ cells and with lymph node naive CD4+ cells.

Purified naive CD4+ T cells were depleted of CD25+ Tregs. Full-length variable regions came from constant-region reverse primers plus semi-nested Nested Universal Primer A PCR. TCRdb re-called the 5' RACE reads with MiXCR, one entry per CDR3 protein. The data show about 40,000 distinct CDR3 sequences, with over 15% seen just once and around 2.8% held by the top ten. Germline V CDR1 and CDR2: DFQATT, SNEGSKA (reference sequence). This CDR3 region has 14 residues. Trimming stripped 1 base from V and 1 base from J, with 10 bases between. The chain recombines TRBV20-1 with TRBJ1-1; tentative D call: TRBD1 (6 bases). This clonotype originated in a female donor with breast cancer. What was sequenced was naive CD4+ T cells sorted from a lymph node. Subset noted: naive CD4+ T cells, CD4+CD45RA+CD25-. Written as DNA, the CDR3 is TGCAGTGCTAGAGGGGGGGCGAGGAACACTGAAGCTTTCTTT. Translating it yields CSARGGARNTEAFF.